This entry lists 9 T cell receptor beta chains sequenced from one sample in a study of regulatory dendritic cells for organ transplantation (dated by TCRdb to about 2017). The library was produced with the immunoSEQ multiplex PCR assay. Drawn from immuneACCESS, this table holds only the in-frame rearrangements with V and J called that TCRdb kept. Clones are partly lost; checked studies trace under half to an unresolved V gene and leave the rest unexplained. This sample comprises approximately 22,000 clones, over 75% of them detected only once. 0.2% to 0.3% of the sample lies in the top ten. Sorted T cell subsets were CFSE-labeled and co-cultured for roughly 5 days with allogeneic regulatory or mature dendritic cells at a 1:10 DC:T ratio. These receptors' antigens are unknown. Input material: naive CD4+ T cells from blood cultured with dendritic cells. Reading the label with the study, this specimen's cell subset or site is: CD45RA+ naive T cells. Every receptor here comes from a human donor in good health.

In DNA, the CDR3 is TGTGCCAGCAGTTACTCCCGGACAGTTGGAAACACCATATATTTT. It translates to CASSYSRTVGNTIYF. The chain uses TRBV6-5 and TRBJ1-3, with D tentatively TRBD1 (6 bases). The CDR3 is made up of 15 amino acids. Trimming stripped 0 bases from V and 3 bases from J, with 9 bases between. In germline, CDR1 is MNHEY, CDR2 SVGAGI.

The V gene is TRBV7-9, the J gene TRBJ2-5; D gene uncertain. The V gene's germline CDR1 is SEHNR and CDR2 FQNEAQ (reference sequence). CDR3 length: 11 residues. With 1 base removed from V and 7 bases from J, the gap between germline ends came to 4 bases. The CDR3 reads CASSLEVTQYF. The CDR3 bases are TGTGCCAGCAGCTTAGAAGTGACCCAGTACTTC.

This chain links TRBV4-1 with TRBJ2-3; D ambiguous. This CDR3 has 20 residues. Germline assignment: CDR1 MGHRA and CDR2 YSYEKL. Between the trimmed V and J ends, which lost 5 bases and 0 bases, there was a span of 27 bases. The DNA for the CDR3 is TGCGCCAGCAGCGCCCACGTTTCTCGGGCCCGAGATCGAAGCACAGATACGCAGTATTTT. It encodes CASSAHVSRARDRSTDTQYF.

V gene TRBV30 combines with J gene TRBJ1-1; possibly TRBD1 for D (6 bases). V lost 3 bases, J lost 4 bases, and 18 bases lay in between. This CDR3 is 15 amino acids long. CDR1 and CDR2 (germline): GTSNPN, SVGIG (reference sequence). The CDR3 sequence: CAWSGGGQPGTEAFF. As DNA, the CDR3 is TGTGCCTGGAGCGGGGGGGGCCAACCGGGCACTGAAGCTTTCTTT. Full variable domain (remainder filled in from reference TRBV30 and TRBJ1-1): SQTIHQWPATLVQPVGSPLSLECTVEGTSNPNLYWYRQAAGRGLQLLFYSVGIGQISSEVPQNLSASRPQDRQFILSSKKLLLSDSGFYLCAWSGGGQPGTEAFFGQGTRLTVV.

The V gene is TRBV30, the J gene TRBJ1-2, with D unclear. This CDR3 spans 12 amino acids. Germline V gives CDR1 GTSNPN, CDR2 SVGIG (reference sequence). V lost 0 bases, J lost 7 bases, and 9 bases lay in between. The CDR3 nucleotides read TGTGCCTGGAGTGTCTCTGGCGCTGGCTACACCTTC. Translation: CAWSVSGAGYTF.

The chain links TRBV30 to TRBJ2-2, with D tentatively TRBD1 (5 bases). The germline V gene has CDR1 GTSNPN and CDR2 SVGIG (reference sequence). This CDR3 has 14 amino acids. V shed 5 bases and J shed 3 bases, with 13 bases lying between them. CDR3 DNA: TGTGCCTGGGGACAATATTTGGACACCGGGGAGCTGTTTTTT. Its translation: CAWGQYLDTGELFF.

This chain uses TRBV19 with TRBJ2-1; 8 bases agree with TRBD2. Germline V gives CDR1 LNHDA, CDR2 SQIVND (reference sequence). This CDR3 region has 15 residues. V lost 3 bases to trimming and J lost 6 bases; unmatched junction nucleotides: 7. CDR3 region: CASSMGLGFPNEQFF. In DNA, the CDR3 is TGTGCCAGTAGTATGGGACTAGGGTTCCCCAATGAGCAGTTCTTC.

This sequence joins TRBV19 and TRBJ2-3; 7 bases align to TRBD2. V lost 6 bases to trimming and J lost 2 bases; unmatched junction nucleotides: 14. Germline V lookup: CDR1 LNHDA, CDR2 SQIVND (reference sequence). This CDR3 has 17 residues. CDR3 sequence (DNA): TGTGCCAGTAGCTCACGCTCCCGCGGGGGAAACACAGATACGCAGTATTTT. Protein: CASSSRSRGGNTDTQYF.

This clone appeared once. CDR3 nucleotides: TGTGCCAGCAGCTCACGGAGCGGGGGGGCTTTCGCTCAGTTCTTC. Its translation is CASSSRSGGAFAQFF. The chain carries TRBV7-3 and TRBJ2-1; TRBD2 matches at 10 bases. The length of the CDR3 is 15 residues. The trim removed 4 bases at V and 13 bases at J, leaving 13 bases unmatched. Germline CDR1 reads SGHTA; CDR2 reads FQGTGA.